The rows below give T cell receptor beta chains drawn from one sample of a study of cytomegalovirus exposure and HLA in healthy donors. Only in-frame clones appear in the TCRdb table, and some are missing; sequencing was by immunoSEQ multiplex PCR. The sample features under 85,000 clones, with about 15% in its top ten. The sample consisted of PBMCs. Receptor source: a boy aged 10-17 years in good health and CMV-seronegative. The CDR3 runs from the conserved cysteine through the conserved F or W. D genes are given only for firm matches.

>TRBD2|TRBJ2-1|TRBV19
TGTGCCAGTAGTACTCTAGCGGGGCCGTCACAGCAGTTCTTC
CASSTLAGPSQQFF
>TRBD2|TRBJ2-2|TRBV10-3
TGTGCCATCAGTGAGGGGGTTGGGAGACTAGCTGACACCGGGGAGCTGTTTTTT
CAISEGVGRLADTGELFF
>-|TRBJ1-1|TRBV7-9
TGTGCCAGCAGCTTAGATCTCCACACTGAAGCTTTCTTT
CASSLDLHTEAFF
>-|TRBJ2-5|TRBV28
TGTGCCAGCAGTTTATCCCGCGGGACCGCACTCGAAGAGACCCAGTACTTC
CASSLSRGTALEETQYF
>-|TRBJ2-2|TRBV9
TGTGCCAGCAGCCCCCCGGGGGACAGATCGAACACCGGGGAGCTGTTTTTT
CASSPPGDRSNTGELFF
>-|TRBJ1-1|TRBV5-4
TGTGCCAGCAGCCCGGCGGGGAGGTTTGAAGCTTTCTTT
CASSPAGRFEAFF
>-|TRBJ1-4|TRBV6-1
TGTGCCAGCAGTGCAACAGGGTTGTCTAATGAAAAACTGTTTTTT
CASSATGLSNEKLFF
>TRBD2|TRBJ2-3|TRBV5-4
TGTGCCAGCAGCTTAGAAGGCGGGGGAATCACAGATACGCAGTATTTT
CASSLEGGGITDTQYF
>-|TRBJ1-1|TRBV30
TGTGCCTGGAGTGTATGGGGGGGAACAGTGACTGAAGCTTTCTTT
CAWSVWGGTVTEAFF
>TRBD1|TRBJ1-2|TRBV30
TGTGCCTGGGGGATACAGGGGGCCCACACCTTC
CAWGIQGAHTF
>TRBD2|TRBJ2-5|TRBV5-4
TGTGCCAGCAGCTTGGTACTAGCGGGGATGGAGACCCAGTACTTC
CASSLVLAGMETQYF
>TRBD1|TRBJ2-4|TRBV9
TGTGCCAGCAGCGCCCAGGGGGCAAGACAGTACTTC
CASSAQGARQYF
>TRBD1|TRBJ1-1|TRBV7-7
TGTGCCAGCAGCCTTAGACAGGGGTCTGAAGCTTTCTTT
CASSLRQGSEAFF
>-|TRBJ1-2|TRBV2
TGTGCCAGCAGTGACCCCAGGGCGAGGGGCTACACCTTC
CASSDPRARGYTF
>-|TRBJ2-2|TRBV30
TGTGCCTGGAGTGTAAAGGGAGCCCTTTACGGGGAGCTGTTTTTT
CAWSVKGALYGELFF
>-|TRBJ1-2|TRBV6-5
TGTGCCAGCAGTTACTCATGGGAGTCTAGCTATGGCTACACCTTC
CASSYSWESSYGYTF
>TRBD2|TRBJ2-5|TRBV11-2
TGTGCCAGCAGCTTAGATTCGGCGGGAGGAGAGACCCAGTACTTC
CASSLDSAGGETQYF
>-|TRBJ2-2|TRBV29-1
TGCAGCGGCGGGGGCGGGACGTACACCGGGGAGCTGTTTTTT
CSGGGGTYTGELFF
>TRBD1|TRBJ1-5|TRBV28
TGTGCTGTAGCGTCGGCAGGGGGTCGAGCCCAGCATTTT
CAVASAGGRAQHF
>TRBD1|TRBJ2-3|TRBV19
TGTGCCAGTAGTATAATCGGGACAGCTAGCACAGATACGCAGTATTTT
CASSIIGTASTDTQYF
>-|TRBJ2-1|TRBV19
TGTGCCAGTAGTGAGCTCGGACAGCCTTTTTATGAGCAGTTCTTC
CASSELGQPFYEQFF
>TRBD2|TRBJ2-5|TRBV7-2
TGTGCCAGCAGCTTAGTTCCTAGCGGCCAAGAGACCCAGTACTTC
CASSLVPSGQETQYF
>-|TRBJ2-3|TRBV19
TGTGCCAGTAGTTGGCAAGTCACAGATACGCAGTATTTT
CASSWQVTDTQYF
>TRBD2|TRBJ2-5|TRBV9
TGTGCCAGCAGCGTAGTAAGAGTAGAACTAGCGGGGGGAATCCAAGAGACCCAGTACTTC
CASSVVRVELAGGIQETQYF
>TRBD2|TRBJ2-3|TRBV29-1
TGCAGCGTTATACTAGCGGGACGCACAGATACGCAGTATTTT
CSVILAGRTDTQYF
>-|TRBJ1-1|TRBV5-6
TGTGCCAGCCATCCTTCCAAGACACAGGGCTGGGGCACTGAAGCTTTCTTT
CASHPSKTQGWGTEAFF
>-|TRBJ1-1|TRBV6-4
TGTGCCAGCAGACATAATTTGAACACTGAAGCTTTCTTT
CASRHNLNTEAFF
>TRBD1|TRBJ2-2|TRBV11-2
TGTGCCAGCAGCTTAGAGGTGGGACAGGGGGCCAGGGAGCTGTTTTTT
CASSLEVGQGARELFF
>TRBD2|TRBJ2-3|TRBV18
TGTGCCAGCTCACCACCGGTGGGACTAGCGAACACAGATACGCAGTATTTT
CASSPPVGLANTDTQYF
>TRBD1|TRBJ2-7|TRBV6-5
TGTGCCACCAGAAATCCGACAGGGGGCCGCGAGCAGTACTTC
CATRNPTGGREQYF
>-|TRBJ1-5|TRBV30
TGTGCCTGGAGTCCCCCGACAGTCCAAAATCAGCCCCAGCATTTT
CAWSPPTVQNQPQHF
>TRBD2|TRBJ2-2|TRBV9
TGTGCCAGCAGCGGTAGCGGGGAGAACACCGGGGAGCTGTTTTTT
CASSGSGENTGELFF
>TRBD1|TRBJ2-7|TRBV10-1
TGCGCCAGCAGTGAGTTACAGGGGGCGGGCGAGCAGTACTTC
CASSELQGAGEQYF
>-|TRBJ1-1|TRBV10-3
TGTGCCGTAAAAACGAGGACTGAAGCTTTCTTT
CAVKTRTEAFF
>-|TRBJ2-1|TRBV6-1
TGTGCCAGCACCCCTGGGGCATCCTACAATGAGCAGTTCTTC
CASTPGASYNEQFF
>-|TRBJ2-5|TRBV25-1
TGTGCCAGCAGTGAAGACGGCAGGGGTGTGACCCAGTACTTC
CASSEDGRGVTQYF
>-|TRBJ1-2|TRBV18
TGTGCCAGCACCGTAGACTATGGCTACACCTTC
CASTVDYGYTF
>TRBD1|TRBJ2-7|TRBV5-5
TGTGCCAGCAGTCCCCCCGGACAGGGGAGTCGCGAGCAGTACTTC
CASSPPGQGSREQYF
>TRBD2|TRBJ2-7|TRBV19
TGTGCCAGTAAAGGGAATAGCGGGAGCTCCTACGAGCAGTACTTC
CASKGNSGSSYEQYF
>-|TRBJ1-1|TRBV19
TGTGCTGTAGGGGTGCCGACTGAAGCTTTCTTT
CAVGVPTEAFF
>TRBD1|TRBJ2-6|TRBV7-9
TGTGCCAGCAGCGCAACAGGGGGCGATGGGGCCAACGTCCTGACTTTC
CASSATGGDGANVLTF
>TRBD1|TRBJ1-1|TRBV28
TGTGCCAGCACTAAACCGGGACAGGGGACCATGAACACTGAAGCTTTCTTT
CASTKPGQGTMNTEAFF
>TRBD2|TRBJ2-2|TRBV2
TGTGCCAGCAGTCCGGGACTAGCGGACACCGGGGAGCTGTTTTTT
CASSPGLADTGELFF
>-|TRBJ1-5|TRBV5-1
TGCGCCAGCAGCCTCGGACAGAATCAGCCCCAGCATTTT
CASSLGQNQPQHF
>-|TRBJ1-1|TRBV6-5
TGTGCCAGCAGTTACTCGCGGGGCTGGACTGAAGCTTTCTTT
CASSYSRGWTEAFF
>-|TRBJ1-1|TRBV13
TGTGCCAGCAGCTTAGGAGCCGGGATGGACACTGAAGCTTTCTTT
CASSLGAGMDTEAFF
>TRBD1|TRBJ2-1|TRBV6-5
TGTGCCAGCAGTTACCACAGGGGGCAGCAGAATGAGCAGTTCTTC
CASSYHRGQQNEQFF
>TRBD2|TRBJ2-1|TRBV7-9
TGTGCCAGCAGCTTCAGTTCTGGCCGGGGGGGTGGCGGGAATGAGCAGTTCTTC
CASSFSSGRGGGGNEQFF
>TRBD2|TRBJ2-7|TRBV5-1
TGCGCCAGCAGCTCGGAAAGTGTAGGTGGACTAGCGGGACTATACTACGAGCAGTACTTC
CASSSESVGGLAGLYYEQYF
>TRBD1|TRBJ1-1|TRBV6-4
TGTGCCAGCAGAGTACAACACAGGGGGAACACTGAAGCTTTCTTT
CASRVQHRGNTEAFF
>TRBD1|TRBJ1-1|TRBV27
TGTGCCAGCAGTTCCCAGCCACGGACAGGGCGGGCTGAAGCTTTCTTT
CASSSQPRTGRAEAFF